This entry lists 32 T cell receptor beta chains sequenced from one sample in a study of T-cell reconstitution after alpha-beta-depleted transplantation in children. Preparation of the TCRbeta library was carried out with unique molecular identifiers. TCRdb re-called the PCR reads with MiXCR, one entry per CDR3 protein. The profile shows hundreds of thousands of distinct CDR3 sequences, 15% to 20% of them singletons. This material consisted of PBMCs, mostly from graft donor cells, taken 360 days after TCRalphabeta/CD19-depleted stem cell transplant. These receptors were taken from a male patient younger than 18 who had a stem cell transplant for acute lymphoblastic leukemia, so the T cells may come from the graft donor.

Many counts were recorded for this clonotype. J is TRBJ2-1 and V is TRBV12-3 or TRBV12-4; possible D gene TRBD1, 5 bases. The CDR3 loop spans 16 amino acids. Trimming cost V 6 bases and J 1 base, with 16 bases left between them. The CDR3 DNA follows: TGTGCCAGCAGGACAACAGGCTACGCTTCCTACAATGAGCAGTTCTTC. It specifies CASRTTGYASYNEQFF.

The V and J genes are TRBV12-3 or TRBV12-4 and TRBJ2-7, with D possibly matching TRBD1 (5 bases). V was clipped by 9 bases and J by 6 bases, with 12 bases between them. This CDR3 has 11 amino acids. The CDR3 spells CASQGVGEQYF. The DNA for the CDR3 is TGTGCCAGTCAAGGGGTGGGCGAGCAGTACTTC.

The chain combines TRBV27 with TRBJ2-1, with 9 bases aligning to TRBD1. The CDR3 sequence is 18 residues long. CDR1 and CDR2 (germline): MNHEY, SMNVEV (reference sequence). V lost 3 bases, J lost 4 bases, and 13 bases stayed unmatched. In nucleotides, the CDR3 is TGTGCCAGCAGTTTCGAACGAGGACAGGGGAACCCTTACAATGAGCAGTTCTTC. It codes for CASSFERGQGNPYNEQFF.

The table lists this clonotype with a few counts. The chain recombines TRBV27 with TRBJ2-7; perhaps TRBD2 as D (6 bases). The CDR3 runs 11 residues. Germline loops: CDR1 MNHEY, CDR2 SMNVEV (reference sequence). V lost 5 bases and J lost 9, with 11 bases in between. CDR3 DNA: TGTGCCAGCAGTCTGCTGGGAGGGCAGTACTTC. The encoded protein is CASSLLGGQYF.

The gene calls are TRBV27 and TRBJ1-5; D unresolved. Germline CDR1 reads MNHEY; CDR2 reads SMNVEV (reference sequence). This CDR3 is 18 amino acids long. The V end was cut by 5 bases, the J end by 0 bases, with 20 bases between. CDR3 nucleotides: TGTGCCAGCAGTCACCGGCGCTTTCCGACGGTTAGCAATCAGCCCCAGCATTTT. Protein sequence: CASSHRRFPTVSNQPQHF.

This clonotype showed up many times. The chain employs TRBV12-3 or TRBV12-4 and TRBJ2-4; 7 nucleotides agree with TRBD2. The CDR3 is made up of 17 amino acids. Unmatched junction bases numbered 10, after V lost 2 bases and J lost 3 bases. DNA for the CDR3: TGTGCCAGCAGTTTATTAGGGGAGGGGATGGGCAAAAACATTCAGTACTTC. Amino acid sequence: CASSLLGEGMGKNIQYF.

This clonotype occurred many times. CDR3 sequence (DNA): TGCAGCGCAGGGGGGGCAGGGGGTTACAATGAGCAGTTCTTC. It yields the protein CSAGGAGGYNEQFF. The chain carries TRBV29-1 and TRBJ2-1; D assignment may be TRBD1 or TRBD2 (7 bases each). The germline V gene encodes CDR1 SQVTM and CDR2 ANQGSEA. V dropped 7 bases and J dropped 4 bases, with 17 bases sitting between them. The CDR3 has 14 residues.

J is TRBJ2-7 and V is TRBV5-5; TRBD1 matches at 9 bases. The CDR3 has 16 residues. V dropped 4 bases and J dropped 2; count of bases not matched to a gene: 10. In germline, CDR1 is SGHKS, CDR2 YYEKEE (reference sequence). CDR3 protein: CASSAGVGQGPYEQYF. The CDR3, as DNA: TGTGCCAGCAGCGCGGGGGTGGGACAGGGTCCCTACGAGCAGTACTTC.

This clonotype came up many times. CDR3 protein: CASRPRREGRDTQYF. In DNA, the CDR3 is TGTGCCAGCCGGCCTCGGCGGGAGGGGAGGGATACGCAGTATTTT. The rearrangement links TRBV27 to TRBJ2-3; 9 positions match TRBD2. CDR1 and CDR2 (germline): MNHEY, SMNVEV (reference sequence). The V segment lost 8 bases and the J segment 6 bases; nucleotides outside the gene matches: 12. The CDR3 is made up of 15 amino acids.

This clonotype was recorded at least ten times. This sequence joins TRBV6-1 and TRBJ2-1, with a possible D match to TRBD1 (6 bases). The CDR3 is 15 residues long. In germline, CDR1 is MNHNS, CDR2 SASEGT. V was trimmed by 0 bases and J by 5 bases, leaving 11 bases between them. The DNA of the CDR3 is TGTGCCAGCAGTGAAGCGGGGGCTGGGCACAATGAGCAGTTCTTC. Its translation: CASSEAGAGHNEQFF.

This clonotype was seen a handful of times. The V gene is TRBV5-6, the J gene TRBJ1-5; 12 bases match TRBD1. Trimming cost V 1 base and J 7 bases; bases outside gene matches: 9. Looked up from germline, CDR1 is SGHDT and CDR2 is YYEEEE. The CDR3 runs to 17 residues. The CDR3 here is CASSLRGTGGRGQPQHF. The CDR3 coding sequence is TGTGCCAGCAGCTTGAGAGGGACAGGGGGCCGGGGCCAGCCCCAGCATTTT.

This clonotype occurred a few times. V usage is TRBV29-1 and J usage is TRBJ2-4, with D tentatively TRBD2 (5 bases). The length of the CDR3 is 15 residues. Germline CDR1 and CDR2: SQVTM and ANQGSEA. Trimming cost V 2 bases and J 0 bases, with 11 bases left between them. CDR3 loop: CSVETGYLAKNIQYF. CDR3 nucleotides: TGCAGCGTTGAAACGGGGTACCTAGCCAAAAACATTCAGTACTTC.

The rearrangement joins TRBV4-1 to TRBJ2-1; TRBD1 or TRBD2 may be the D gene (6 bases each). Germline CDR1 is MGHRA and CDR2 is YSYEKL. Between the trimmed V and J ends, which lost 0 bases and 6 bases, there was a span of 9 bases. This CDR3 is built from 14 residues. The CDR3 here is CASSQDWGANEQFF. The DNA for the CDR3 is TGCGCCAGCAGCCAAGATTGGGGGGCCAATGAGCAGTTCTTC.

This clonotype was found a few times. The chain employs TRBV28 and TRBJ2-6; D is perhaps TRBD2 (5 bases). Trimming stripped 7 bases from V and 3 bases from J, with 13 bases between. There are 15 residues in the CDR3. Germline CDR1 and CDR2: MDHEN and SYDVKM. Here the CDR3 DNA reads TGTGCCAGCACCTCACCGGCGGGTGGGGCCAACGTCCTGACTTTC. It is translated as CASTSPAGGANVLTF.

The gene calls are TRBV20-1 and TRBJ1-1; D is unclear. The germline V gene encodes CDR1 DFQATT and CDR2 SNEGSKA (reference sequence). Between the trimmed V and J ends, which lost 6 bases and 0 bases, there was a span of 14 bases. This CDR3 region has 14 residues. The CDR3 DNA follows: TGCAGTGCCCGGCCGGGTCCGATGAACACTGAAGCTTTCTTT. Translating gives CSARPGPMNTEAFF.

This clonotype was recorded only once. This chain uses TRBV7-8 with TRBJ2-7; 7 nucleotides agree with TRBD2. The V and J ends lost 3 bases and 0 bases, in that order; junction bases with no gene match: 11. The CDR3 sequence is 17 residues long. Germline lookup yields CDR1 SGHVS and CDR2 FQNEAQ. The CDR3 region is CASSLYAAGESSYEQYF. CDR3 coding DNA: TGTGCCAGCAGCTTGTACGCGGCGGGAGAGAGCTCCTACGAGCAGTACTTC.

This clonotype appeared a few times. Mismatch with germline at one junction end may stem from a read error. The rearrangement joins TRBV11-2 to TRBJ2-3, with D possibly TRBD2 on 6 matching bases. Germline V gene sequence: CDR1 SGHAT, CDR2 FQNNGV. CDR3 length equals 15 residues. CDR3 sequence: CASCFETRRTDTQYF. The DNA for the CDR3 is TGTGCCAGCTGCTTTGAGACTAGGCGCACAGATACGCAGTATTTT.

The chain joins TRBV7-7 to TRBJ2-2; 14 bases map to TRBD2. Per germline, CDR1 SSHAT and CDR2 FNYEAQ (reference sequence). This CDR3 has 16 amino acids. Trimming removed 5 bases from V and 7 bases from J; junction bases left unmatched: 6. The CDR3, as DNA: TGTGCCAGCAGCACGGGACTAGCGGGAGAAGGCGGGGAGCTGTTTTTT. This encodes CASSTGLAGEGGELFF. The whole variable domain, remainder taken from reference TRBV7-7 and TRBJ2-2, is GAGVSQSPRYKVTKRGQDVTLRCDPISSHATLYWYQQALGQGPEFLTYFNYEAQPDKSGLPSDRFSAERPEGSISTLTIQRTEQRDSAMYRCASSTGLAGEGGELFFGEGSRLTVL.

The genes are TRBV3-1 and TRBJ2-1; 13 positions agree with TRBD2. The length of the CDR3 is 17 residues. V lost 5 bases to trimming and J lost 9 bases; unmatched junction nucleotides: 13. Germline CDR1 is LGHDT and CDR2 is YNNKEL (reference sequence). CDR3 nucleotide sequence: TGTGCCAGCAGCTTCGCCGGGACTAGCGGGACCCGGGTTGAGCAGTTCTTC. Its translation is CASSFAGTSGTRVEQFF.

This clonotype was counted at least ten times. DNA of the CDR3: TGTGCCAGCAGCTTAGCGGGCAGGCGAGAGACCCAGTACTTC. Amino acids: CASSLAGRRETQYF. The V call is TRBV7-2, the J call TRBJ2-5; no reliable D call. The CDR3 is 14 residues long. CDR1 SGHTA and CDR2 FQGNSA come from the germline V gene. The V gene lost 0 bases and the J gene lost 4 bases, with 9 bases spanning the gap.

This clonotype was detected only a few times. V is TRBV15 and J is TRBJ2-7, with 11 bases fitting TRBD2. After removal of 3 bases from V and 3 bases from J, the junction contained 1 base not matched to a gene. CDR1 and CDR2 from the germline V gene are LNHNV and YYDKDF (reference sequence). This CDR3 has 14 residues. The CDR3 DNA follows: TGTGCCACCAGCAGGACTAGCGGGAACTACGAGCAGTACTTC. It codes for CATSRTSGNYEQYF. The whole variable domain, remainder taken from reference TRBV15 and TRBJ2-7, is DAMVIQNPRYQVTQFGKPVTLSCSQTLNHNVMYWYQQKSSQAPKLLFHYYDKDFNNEADTPDNFQSRRPNTSFCFLDIRSPGLGDTAMYLCATSRTSGNYEQYFGPGTRLTVT.

This clonotype was detected many times. J is TRBJ2-2 and V is TRBV15; D gene ambiguous. The length of the CDR3 is 15 residues. Germline-derived CDR1 and CDR2 are LNHNV and YYDKDF (reference sequence). V was clipped by 0 bases and J by 1 base, with 6 bases between them. The CDR3: CATSRDRLNTGELFF. The CDR3, as DNA: TGTGCCACCAGCAGAGATAGGCTGAACACCGGGGAGCTGTTTTTT. Supplemented by reference TRBV15 and TRBJ2-2, the full variable domain reads DAMVIQNPRYQVTQFGKPVTLSCSQTLNHNVMYWYQQKSSQAPKLLFHYYDKDFNNEADTPDNFQSRRPNTSFCFLDIRSPGLGDTAMYLCATSRDRLNTGELFFGEGSRLTVL.

The genes are TRBV12-3 or TRBV12-4 and TRBJ2-1; the D is unclear. Trimming took 6 bases from V and 2 from J, leaving 14 bases between them. The CDR3 loop spans 15 amino acids. The CDR3: CASRSEISPYNEQFF. CDR3 DNA sequence: TGTGCCAGCAGGAGCGAGATTAGCCCCTACAATGAGCAGTTCTTC.

This clonotype came up many times. The chain carries TRBV7-2 and TRBJ1-5, with D uncertain. The germline V gene has CDR1 SGHTA and CDR2 FQGNSA. The CDR3 consists of 12 residues. V gave up 5 bases and J gave up 1 base, with 3 bases separating them. DNA of the CDR3: TGTGCCAGCAGCAACAGCAATCAGCCCCAGCATTTT. Encoded protein: CASSNSNQPQHF.

This clonotype appeared many times. The rearrangement links TRBV24-1 to TRBJ2-3; perhaps TRBD1 as D (6 bases). The CDR3 consists of 13 residues. Germline loops: CDR1 KGHDR, CDR2 SFDVKD. Trimming cost V 12 bases and J 0 bases, with 12 bases left between them. The CDR3 here is CAAYRDSTDTQYF. The CDR3 DNA is TGTGCCGCATACAGGGACAGCACAGATACGCAGTATTTT.

The chain recombines TRBV2 with TRBJ2-7, with D tentatively TRBD2 (6 bases). The germline V and J ends were trimmed by 3 bases and 5 bases, with 14 bases remaining between them. The CDR3 is 14 amino acids. Germline values: CDR1 SNHLY, CDR2 FYNNEI. CDR3 in amino acids: CASSDMKRVHEQYF. As DNA, the CDR3 is TGTGCCAGCAGTGATATGAAGCGGGTCCACGAGCAGTACTTC.

In its sample, this clonotype was seen many times. V and J are TRBV7-6 and TRBJ2-3; 7 bases line up with TRBD2. This CDR3 is 14 amino acids long. The V segment lost 3 bases and the J segment 4 bases; nucleotides outside the gene matches: 4. The germline gives CDR1 SGHVS, CDR2 FNYEAQ. The CDR3 coding sequence is TGTGCCAGCAGCTTGGGCGGGAGCCCAGATACGCAGTATTTT. Its translation is CASSLGGSPDTQYF.

V usage is TRBV7-9 and J usage is TRBJ2-2; D possibly corresponds to TRBD2 (6 bases). The V gene's germline CDR1 is SEHNR and CDR2 FQNEAQ (reference sequence). The CDR3 totals 17 residues. The V end was cut by 5 bases, the J end by 0 bases, with 16 bases between. CDR3: CASSSRDSRSNTGELFF. The CDR3 bases are TGTGCCAGCAGCAGCCGGGACTCCCGATCGAACACCGGGGAGCTGTTTTTT.

This clonotype was seen more than once but under ten times. The chain carries TRBV12-5 and TRBJ2-4; 7 nucleotides line up with TRBD2. CDR1 is LGHNT and CDR2 is FRNRAP in the germline V gene. J gave up 0 bases and V 4 bases, and 3 bases lay outside the gene matches. The CDR3 is made up of 15 amino acids. The CDR3 DNA follows: TGTGCTAGTGGTTGGGGGGGGGTAGCCAAAAACATTCAGTACTTC. Its protein is CASGWGGVAKNIQYF.

The chain links TRBV2 to TRBJ1-2; D gene unclear. Trimming shortened V by 10 bases and J by 2 bases, and 14 bases separated the two germline ends. The CDR3 is made up of 13 amino acids. Germline CDR1 SNHLY, CDR2 FYNNEI. CDR3 amino acids: CATRRERNYGYTF. CDR3 DNA sequence: TGTGCCACCAGGAGGGAGAGGAACTATGGCTACACCTTC.

The table lists this clonotype with a few counts. The rearrangement links TRBV5-1 to TRBJ2-3, with D possibly being TRBD1 or TRBD2 (5 bases each). The germline gives CDR1 SGHRS, CDR2 YFSETQ. V gave up 1 base and J gave up 4 bases, with 22 bases separating them. This CDR3 region has 18 residues. The CDR3 reads CASSLQGFLGAFPDTQYF. The DNA for the CDR3 is TGCGCCAGCAGCTTGCAGGGTTTCCTCGGGGCTTTCCCAGATACGCAGTATTTT.

In its sample, this clonotype was seen once. The junction departs from germline at one end; a sequencing error may be responsible. The chain carries TRBV5-1 and TRBJ2-1; 7 positions match TRBD2. The germline V gene has CDR1 SGHRS and CDR2 YFSETQ. The CDR3 is made up of 15 amino acids. CDR3 protein: CTSSLSGGPYNEQFF. The CDR3, as DNA: TGCACCAGCAGCTTGTCGGGAGGCCCCTACAATGAGCAGTTCTTC.